This record covers a single T cell receptor beta chain. The same CDR3 can be traced to other DNA sequences in this sample. Looked up from germline, CDR1 is SGHAT and CDR2 is FQNNGV. This CDR3 contains 14 residues. Trimming pared 4 bases from V and 4 bases from J, leaving 14 bases between. Generated by immunoSEQ multiplex PCR, the TCRdb table keeps only in-frame clones and is missing some. In the table there are around 220,000 clones, around 87% of which are singletons. The record originates from a study of blood T cell repertoires in COVID-19. The chain uses TRBV11-2 and TRBJ2-7, with a possible D match to TRBD2 (5 bases). The receptor's source is a young man who had been exposed to COVID-19. The sample comprised PBMCs or T cells enriched from blood (not recorded which). The CDR3 sequence: CASSSNRGVYEQYF. The DNA for the CDR3 is TGTGCCAGCAGCTCGAACCGGGGAGTTTACGAGCAGTACTTC.